Each of the 26 T cell receptor beta chains below was sequenced from the same sample in a study of cytomegalovirus exposure and HLA in healthy donors. The PCR was carried out with 60 Vbeta primers and 13 Jbeta primers. The protocol was immunoSEQ multiplex PCR, while the TCRdb copy is restricted to in-frame clones and leaves out a portion. The sample lists tens of thousands of clones, roughly 80% occurring once. Sequenced sample: PBMCs. Receptor source: a man younger than 40 in good health and CMV-seronegative.

CDR3 sequence (DNA): TGCGCCAGCAGCCAAGGGGGGCGCGGAGATACGCAGTATTTT. This translates into CASSQGGRGDTQYF. The chain employs TRBV4-1 and TRBJ2-3; possibly TRBD1 for D (6 bases). Trimming took 1 base from V and 5 from J, leaving 10 bases between them. This CDR3 region has 14 residues. Germline CDR1 MGHRA, CDR2 YSYEKL.

V and J are TRBV13 and TRBJ2-7; 10 nucleotides line up with TRBD2. This CDR3 is 15 amino acids long. Germline assignment: CDR1 PRHDT and CDR2 FYEKMQ (reference sequence). Unmatched junction bases numbered 4, after V lost 5 bases and J lost 0 bases. Here the CDR3 DNA reads TGTGCCAGCAGCCTGCGGACTAGCGGCTCCTACGAGCAGTACTTC. This translates into CASSLRTSGSYEQYF.

The chain employs TRBV27 and TRBJ1-6; perhaps TRBD1 as D (5 bases). The CDR3 extends over 12 amino acids. Germline assignment: CDR1 MNHEY and CDR2 SMNVEV (reference sequence). The V gene lost 8 bases and the J gene lost 9 bases, with 11 bases spanning the gap. The CDR3 DNA reads as TGTGCCAGCCGCCCGGGGGGTTCACCCCTCCACTTT. Encoded protein: CASRPGGSPLHF.

The chain couples TRBV7-6 to TRBJ2-7; 12 nucleotides align to TRBD1. Germline CDR1 is SGHVS and CDR2 is FNYEAQ. The CDR3 is 17 residues long. Germline trimming cut 1 base from V and 5 bases from J; bases unmatched to any gene: 9. This CDR3 reads CASSLVAGTGGLHEQYF. The DNA for the CDR3 is TGTGCCAGCAGCTTAGTCGCCGGGACAGGGGGCCTCCACGAGCAGTACTTC.

V is TRBV10-1 and J is TRBJ2-1; TRBD1 aligns across 8 bases. This CDR3 is 19 amino acids long. Germline lookup yields CDR1 WNHNN and CDR2 SYGVQD (reference sequence). The V segment lost 4 bases and the J segment 0 bases; nucleotides outside the gene matches: 14. DNA of the CDR3: TGCGCCAGCAGTGTGGCCGAGGACAGGGACCCTAGCTCCTACAATGAGCAGTTCTTC. This translates into CASSVAEDRDPSSYNEQFF.

The chain employs TRBV6-5 and TRBJ1-3; a possible D gene is TRBD1 (6 bases). In germline, CDR1 is MNHEY, CDR2 SVGAGI. Between the trimmed V and J ends, which lost 6 bases and 2 bases, there was a span of 14 bases. The CDR3 has 15 amino acids. The CDR3, as DNA: TGTGCCAGCAGCCTCTCAGGGGCGCCTGGAAACACCATATATTTT. Residues: CASSLSGAPGNTIYF.

The V and J genes are TRBV5-1 and TRBJ2-4; 7 bases line up with TRBD1. V gave up 2 bases and J gave up 5 bases; unmatched junction bases: 4. Germline CDR1 reads SGHRS; CDR2 reads YFSETQ. The length of the CDR3 is 14 residues. The DNA of the CDR3 is TGCGCCAGCAGCTTTCAGGGGGTGCAAAACATTCAGTACTTC. This sequence encodes CASSFQGVQNIQYF.

This clone has a single count. Sequence at one end of the junction differs from germline and may be a read error. J is TRBJ2-2 and V is TRBV7-9, with 10 bases matching TRBD1. There are 17 residues in the CDR3. Germline loops: CDR1 SEHNR, CDR2 FQNEAQ (reference sequence). This CDR3 reads CSSSLKRGQGRTGELFF. In nucleotides, the CDR3 is TGTTCCAGCAGCCTCAAGAGGGGACAGGGGCGAACCGGGGAGCTGTTTTTT.

In its sample, this clone was seen a few times. The chain combines TRBV9 with TRBJ1-1; the D gene is possibly TRBD1 (5 bases). V was trimmed by 1 base and J by 4 bases, leaving 14 bases between them. Germline CDR1 is SGDLS and CDR2 is YYNGEE. CDR3 length: 15 amino acids. The CDR3 is CASSVLGDGGTEAFF. CDR3 nucleotide sequence: TGTGCCAGCAGCGTATTGGGGGACGGGGGCACTGAAGCTTTCTTT. Together with reference TRBV9 and TRBJ1-1, the CDR3 gives the full variable domain: DSGVTQTPKHLITATGQRVTLRCSPRSGDLSVYWYQQSLDQGLQFLIQYYNGEERAKGNILERFSAQQFPDLHSELNLSSLELGDSALYFCASSVLGDGGTEAFFGQGTRLTVV.

The gene calls are TRBV10-2 and TRBJ1-2, with D uncertain. V was trimmed by 0 bases and J by 1 base, leaving 3 bases between them. This CDR3 contains 13 residues. Germline CDR1 and CDR2: WSHSY and SAAADI. For the CDR3, the DNA is TGCGCCAGCAGTGAGTCTAGTAACTATGGCTACACCTTC. This codes for CASSESSNYGYTF.

This chain joins TRBV7-2 and TRBJ1-2; 7 bases are a match to TRBD1. In germline, CDR1 is SGHTA, CDR2 FQGNSA. The CDR3 has 18 residues. V trimming: 2 bases; J trimming: 6 bases; junction bases outside the gene matches: 18. The DNA for the CDR3 is TGTGCCAGCAGCTTATGGGGGACAGCGGCGCCACCTTTTAATGGCTACACCTTC. Its protein is CASSLWGTAAPPFNGYTF. The full variable domain, with the rest looked up from reference TRBV7-2 and TRBJ1-2, is GAGVSQSPSNKVTEKGKDVELRCDPISGHTALYWYRQSLGQGLEFLIYFQGNSAPDKSGLPSDRFSAERTGGSVSTLTIQRTQQEDSAVYLCASSLWGTAAPPFNGYTFGSGTRLTVV.

The rearrangement uses TRBV7-9 and TRBJ1-4, with D maybe TRBD1 (6 bases). The germline gives CDR1 SEHNR, CDR2 FQNEAQ (reference sequence). This CDR3 contains 17 residues. V lost 2 bases, J lost 3 bases, and 16 bases lay in between. The CDR3 nucleotides read TGTGCCAGCAGCTTATACCCCGATGGACAGCCTAATGAAAAACTGTTTTTT. As protein: CASSLYPDGQPNEKLFF.

The chain uses TRBV5-1 and TRBJ1-4, with D unresolved. V shed 0 bases and J shed 3 bases, with 9 bases lying between them. Germline assignment: CDR1 SGHRS and CDR2 YFSETQ. There are 15 residues in the CDR3. In DNA, the CDR3 is TGCGCCAGCAGCTTGGGTCCCCCGGCTAATGAAAAACTGTTTTTT. This translates into CASSLGPPANEKLFF.

The chain joins TRBV9 to TRBJ2-1; 15 bases line up with TRBD2. The CDR3 is 16 residues long. Germline trimming cut 4 bases from V and 4 bases from J; bases unmatched to any gene: 3. The germline V gene encodes CDR1 SGDLS and CDR2 YYNGEE. The CDR3 coding sequence is TGTGCCAGCAGCTCAGGACTAGCGGGAGGGTACAATGAGCAGTTCTTC. Translation gives CASSSGLAGGYNEQFF.

The chain is built from TRBV27 and TRBJ2-5, with 8 bases matching TRBD2. This CDR3 has 16 amino acids. V lost 0 bases to trimming and J lost 4 bases; unmatched junction nucleotides: 7. The germline V gene has CDR1 MNHEY and CDR2 SMNVEV (reference sequence). CDR3 sequence reads: CASSLSAGGPRETQYF. In DNA form, the CDR3 reads TGTGCCAGCAGTTTATCGGCGGGAGGCCCCCGAGAGACCCAGTACTTC.

V and J are TRBV19 and TRBJ2-6, with TRBD1 as a possible D gene (6 bases). Trimming took off 3 bases at V and 4 bases at J, with 16 bases between the two ends. The CDR3 is made up of 17 amino acids. CDR1 and CDR2 (germline): LNHDA, SQIVND (reference sequence). The DNA for the CDR3 is TGTGCCAGTAGTATTGATAAGGGGGATCCCGGGGCCAACGTCCTGACTTTC. It encodes CASSIDKGDPGANVLTF.

V gene TRBV25-1 combines with J gene TRBJ1-1; 7 bases are a match to TRBD1. Trimming at V came to 3 bases and at J to 0 bases, leaving 7 bases not matched to a gene. CDR1 is MGHDK, CDR2 SYGVNS, per germline. The CDR3 is made up of 16 amino acids. CDR3 residues: CASSDWTGSLNTEAFF. As DNA, the CDR3 is TGTGCCAGCAGTGACTGGACAGGCTCCCTGAACACTGAAGCTTTCTTT.

The chain uses TRBV19 and TRBJ2-2; 10 bases line up with TRBD2. With V trimmed by 4 bases and J by 4 bases, 9 bases remained unmatched. Germline V gene data show CDR1 as LNHDA and CDR2 as SQIVND (reference sequence). The CDR3 has 17 residues. The CDR3 loop reads CASSRGSGGPGTGELFF. The CDR3 region has the DNA TGTGCCAGTAGTAGGGGTAGCGGGGGGCCGGGCACCGGGGAGCTGTTTTTT.

V gene TRBV5-1 combines with J gene TRBJ1-3; no clear D gene. In germline, CDR1 is SGHRS, CDR2 YFSETQ. The CDR3 loop spans 16 amino acids. Deletions cut 0 bases from V and 0 bases from J, with 10 bases between. CDR3 bases: TGCGCCAGCAGCTTGGGAGGAGATGGCTCTGGAAACACCATATATTTT. Amino acid sequence: CASSLGGDGSGNTIYF.

The CDR3 sequence is CASSASPTNRETQYF. CDR3 DNA: TGTGCCAGCAGTGCGTCACCGACAAATCGAGAGACCCAGTACTTC. The chain links TRBV6-1 to TRBJ2-5; the D is unclear. This CDR3 spans 15 amino acids. Germline V lookup: CDR1 MNHNS, CDR2 SASEGT. V shed 4 bases and J shed 4 bases, with 16 bases lying between them.

In this sample, this clone turned up a few times. This sequence joins TRBV11-2 and TRBJ2-2; a weak D match, TRBD2 (5 bases). Germline CDR1 reads SGHAT; CDR2 reads FQNNGV. V lost 6 bases to trimming and J lost 5 bases, with 16 bases between them. The CDR3 is 15 amino acids. The CDR3 bases are TGTGCCAGCAGTTTTGAGGGCTACGGGACCGGGGAGCTGTTTTTT. Residues: CASSFEGYGTGELFF.

This clone was seen once. The chain recombines TRBV27 with TRBJ2-5, with no clear D. Germline V CDR1 and CDR2: MNHEY, SMNVEV (reference sequence). The CDR3 extends over 13 amino acids. Between the trimmed V and J ends, which lost 1 base and 4 bases, there was a span of 7 bases. The CDR3 nucleotides are TGTGCCAGCAGTTTATGGCCAGGAGAGACCCAGTACTTC. This gives the protein CASSLWPGETQYF.

The chain carries TRBV5-6 and TRBJ1-2, with unresolved D. The CDR3 has 13 residues. Germline V CDR1 and CDR2: SGHDT, YYEEEE. V gave up 3 bases and J gave up 7 bases, with 13 bases separating them. CDR3 bases: TGTGCCAGCAGCTCCCGTCATATGAGTGGCTACACCTTC. It specifies CASSSRHMSGYTF.

This clone was counted only a few times. The chain employs TRBV30 and TRBJ1-1; 8 bases map to TRBD1. Trimming removed 2 bases from V and 11 bases from J; junction bases left unmatched: 4. This CDR3 has 11 amino acids. Germline-derived CDR1 and CDR2 are GTSNPN and SVGIG (reference sequence). The CDR3 is CAWSTDRAAFF. CDR3 DNA: TGTGCCTGGAGTACGGACAGGGCTGCTTTCTTT.

The V and J genes are TRBV6-6 and TRBJ2-3, with D perhaps TRBD1 (5 bases). The CDR3 runs 15 residues. The V and J ends lost 2 bases and 2 bases respectively, with 11 bases between them. The germline V gene has CDR1 MNHNY and CDR2 SVGAGI (reference sequence). The CDR3 region is CASSYGAILTDTQYF. The CDR3 DNA reads as TGTGCCAGCAGTTACGGGGCGATCCTCACAGATACGCAGTATTTT.

This clone showed up just once. The chain is built from TRBV19 and TRBJ1-5; a weak D match, TRBD1 (6 bases). Trimming cost V 11 bases and J 0 bases, with 14 bases left between them. From germline, CDR1 is LNHDA and CDR2 SQIVND (reference sequence). The CDR3 extends over 14 amino acids. DNA for the CDR3: TGTGCCGCGGGGGGGCAGTCTAGCAATCAGCCCCAGCATTTT. This translates into CAAGGQSSNQPQHF.